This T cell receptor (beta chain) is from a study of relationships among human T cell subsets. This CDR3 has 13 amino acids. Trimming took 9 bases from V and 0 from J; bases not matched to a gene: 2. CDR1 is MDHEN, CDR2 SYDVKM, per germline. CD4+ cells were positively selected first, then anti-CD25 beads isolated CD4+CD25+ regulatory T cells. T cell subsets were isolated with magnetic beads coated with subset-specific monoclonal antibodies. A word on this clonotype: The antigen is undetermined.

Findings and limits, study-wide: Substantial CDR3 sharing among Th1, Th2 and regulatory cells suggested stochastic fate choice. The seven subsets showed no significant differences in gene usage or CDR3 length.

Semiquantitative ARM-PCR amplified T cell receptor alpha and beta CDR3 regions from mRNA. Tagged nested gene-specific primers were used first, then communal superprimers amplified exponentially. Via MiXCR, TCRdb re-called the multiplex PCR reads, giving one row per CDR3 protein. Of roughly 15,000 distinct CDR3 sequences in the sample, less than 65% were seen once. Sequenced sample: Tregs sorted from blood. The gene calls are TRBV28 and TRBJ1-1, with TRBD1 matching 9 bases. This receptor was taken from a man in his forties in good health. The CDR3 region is CASGQGLNTEAFF. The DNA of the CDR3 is TGTGCCAGTGGACAGGGGCTGAACACTGAAGCTTTCTTT.